These 5 T cell receptor beta chains originate from one sample sequenced in a study of graft-versus-host responses after intestinal transplantation. Using immunoSEQ multiplex PCR, the repertoire was profiled, and TCRdb retains in-frame clones only, with some absent. The table has about 86,000 clones, about 88% seen once. For these TCRs, the target antigens are not known. The input for sequencing was unstimulated CD4+ T cells sorted from spleen or lymph node cells, taken before transplant. The receptor set was obtained from a human donor who was the organ donor for an intestinal transplant.

V is TRBV19 and J is TRBJ2-6; perhaps TRBD1 as D (5 bases). The CDR3 sequence is 15 residues long. Trimming removed 5 bases at V and 2 bases at J, with 10 bases between. Germline CDR1 LNHDA, CDR2 SQIVND (reference sequence). CDR3 coding DNA: TGTGCCAGTAGTCTACAGGTAACTGGGGCCAACGTCCTGACTTTC. This encodes CASSLQVTGANVLTF.

V and J are TRBV10-3 and TRBJ2-3; D possibly corresponds to TRBD2 (6 bases). CDR1 is ENHRY and CDR2 is SYGVKD in the germline V gene. The ends were cut back, 3 bases at V and 5 bases at J, with 15 bases in the middle. The CDR3 contains 15 residues. Written as DNA, the CDR3 is TGTGCCATCAGTGACGGCGGGAAAGTGAGAGATACGCAGTATTTT. It specifies CAISDGGKVRDTQYF.

V is TRBV9 and J is TRBJ2-5; 10 bases align to TRBD2. This CDR3 region has 14 residues. Trimming took 1 base from V and 4 from J; bases not matched to a gene: 1. CDR1 SGDLS and CDR2 YYNGEE come from the germline V gene. CDR3 region: CASSVRLAGETQYF. The CDR3 coding sequence is TGTGCCAGCAGCGTAAGACTAGCGGGAGAGACCCAGTACTTC. The full variable domain, in which reference TRBV9 and TRBJ2-5 provide the parts outside the CDR3, is DSGVTQTPKHLITATGQRVTLRCSPRSGDLSVYWYQQSLDQGLQFLIQYYNGEERAKGNILERFSAQQFPDLHSELNLSSLELGDSALYFCASSVRLAGETQYFGPGTRLLVL.

V usage is TRBV7-9 and J usage is TRBJ1-2, with 9 bases matching TRBD1. There are 13 residues in the CDR3. Germline-derived CDR1 and CDR2 are SEHNR and FQNEAQ (reference sequence). The junction had 0 bases not matched to a gene; V was cut back by 3 bases and J by 4 bases. CDR3 sequence reads: CASSLTGGYGYTF. The CDR3, as DNA: TGTGCCAGCAGCTTGACAGGGGGCTATGGCTACACCTTC. The variable domain in full, completed from reference TRBV7-9 and TRBJ1-2, reads DTGVSQNPRHKITKRGQNVTFRCDPISEHNRLYWYRQTLGQGPEFLTYFQNEAQLEKSRLLSDRFSAERPKGSFSTLEIQRTEQGDSAMYLCASSLTGGYGYTFGSGTRLTVV.

This chain connects TRBV7-9 to TRBJ2-7, with TRBD2 matching 7 bases. V was pared by 2 bases and J by 1 base, with 5 bases of the junction left unmatched. This CDR3 region has 15 residues. Germline lookup yields CDR1 SEHNR and CDR2 FQNEAQ (reference sequence). CDR3 amino acids: CASSLMRGNSYEQYF. The CDR3 DNA is TGTGCCAGCAGCTTAATGCGGGGGAATTCCTACGAGCAGTACTTC.